The 19 T cell receptor beta chains below were found in one sample sequenced in a study of shared clonotypes between healthy human individuals. As defined, naive CD8 cells were CD45RO-negative and positively selected for CCR7, with terminally differentiated effector memory CD45RA+ cells excluded. Assay: immunoSEQ multiplex PCR; the TCRdb copy retains only in-frame clones and omits some. Among about 2 million clones listed, around 96% were seen once. The sequenced sample was naive CD8+ T cells sorted from blood. These receptors were taken from a man between 18 and 29 years old in good health.

The J gene is TRBJ2-7, the V gene TRBV2; D may be TRBD1 or TRBD2 (5 bases each). From germline, CDR1 is SNHLY and CDR2 FYNNEI. The V gene lost 1 base and the J gene lost 7 bases, with 8 bases spanning the gap. The CDR3 covers 12 residues. CDR3 DNA: TGTGCCAGCAGTGAAGTCGGGACGGAGCAGTACTTC. Translation: CASSEVGTEQYF.

This chain joins TRBV10-3 and TRBJ2-3; 8 bases are a match to TRBD1. The ends lost 2 bases at V and 3 bases at J; junction bases unmatched: 4. The CDR3 covers 15 residues. Germline V gene data show CDR1 as ENHRY and CDR2 as SYGVKD. In DNA form, the CDR3 reads TGTGCCATCAGTGAGCCCTGGACAGGGACAGATACGCAGTATTTT. Residues: CAISEPWTGTDTQYF.

The CDR3 protein is CATGTSDVNEQFF. Here the CDR3 DNA reads TGTGCCACCGGGACTAGCGATGTAAATGAGCAGTTCTTC. The gene calls are TRBV6-6 and TRBJ2-1; 10 nucleotides match TRBD2. CDR3 length: 13 amino acids. J lost 7 bases, V lost 10 bases, and 7 bases had no gene match. Looked up from germline, CDR1 is MNHNY and CDR2 is SVGAGI (reference sequence).

The rearrangement uses TRBV28 and TRBJ1-5; the D gene is possibly TRBD1 (5 bases). The CDR3 runs 13 residues. The V end lost 6 bases, the J end lost 4 bases, and 10 bases lay between the germline ends. Germline values: CDR1 MDHEN, CDR2 SYDVKM. CDR3 sequence (DNA): TGTGCCAGCAGGGGGGGTTGGAATCAGCCCCAGCATTTT. This encodes CASRGGWNQPQHF.

The count of this clone is one. V gene TRBV5-1 combines with J gene TRBJ1-1; D is undetermined. This CDR3 spans 14 amino acids. The germline V gene encodes CDR1 SGHRS and CDR2 YFSETQ. Trimming removed 3 bases at V and 4 bases at J, with 13 bases between. The CDR3 DNA reads as TGCGCCAGCAGCTACGAAGGACCCGCCACTGAAGCTTTCTTT. It is translated as CASSYEGPATEAFF.

J is TRBJ2-3 and V is TRBV10-2; 8 bases agree with TRBD2. V was pared by 3 bases and J by 2 bases, with 4 bases of the junction left unmatched. Germline V gene lookup returns CDR1 WSHSY and CDR2 SAAADI. The CDR3 contains 15 residues. CDR3 loop: CASSDPAGVTDTQYF. The CDR3 DNA is TGCGCCAGCAGTGACCCAGCGGGAGTCACAGATACGCAGTATTTT.

As concerns this clone: At the DNA level, this CDR3 is encoded by other sequences in the same sample as well. V usage is TRBV29-1 and J usage is TRBJ2-1; TRBD2 matches 11 bases. The CDR3 is made up of 16 amino acids. The V gene end was trimmed by 1 base and the J gene end by 3 bases; junction bases not matched to a gene: 5. Looked up from germline, CDR1 is SQVTM and CDR2 is ANQGSEA. The DNA for the CDR3 is TGCAGCGTTGAAGGGCTAGCGGGAGGTAGCTACAATGAGCAGTTCTTC. This sequence encodes CSVEGLAGGSYNEQFF.

The V and J genes are TRBV11-2 and TRBJ2-7, with D unresolved. Trimming pared 0 bases from V and 4 bases from J, leaving 13 bases between. The CDR3 has 15 residues. Germline lookup yields CDR1 SGHAT and CDR2 FQNNGV. Here the CDR3 reads CASSLEAGLRYEQYF. The DNA of the CDR3 is TGTGCCAGCAGCTTAGAGGCTGGGCTAAGATACGAGCAGTACTTC.

The V and J genes are TRBV27 and TRBJ1-4, with unresolved D. V was shortened by 9 bases and J by 5 bases, with 7 bases between the two germline ends. The germline gives CDR1 MNHEY, CDR2 SMNVEV (reference sequence). The CDR3 loop spans 11 amino acids. The CDR3 protein is CARDGNEKLFF. The DNA for the CDR3 is TGTGCCAGGGACGGAAATGAAAAACTGTTTTTT.

Of note for this clone: Distinct nucleotide sequences in the sample also encode this CDR3. The V and J genes are TRBV9 and TRBJ2-1; D remains ambiguous. Germline CDR1 SGDLS, CDR2 YYNGEE. The CDR3 totals 14 residues. The V and J ends lost 0 bases and 2 bases respectively, with 6 bases between them. Written as DNA, the CDR3 is TGTGCCAGCAGCGTAGATAACACCTACAATGAGCAGTTCTTC. Protein sequence: CASSVDNTYNEQFF.

As regards this clone: The junction departs from germline at one end; a sequencing error may be responsible. This chain connects TRBV5-1 to TRBJ1-1; D is possibly TRBD1 (6 bases). Germline V gene sequence: CDR1 SGHRS, CDR2 YFSETQ. CDR3 length: 14 residues. CDR3 residues: CATSLGHSNTEAFF. In DNA form, the CDR3 reads TGCGCCACCAGCCTGGGACATTCGAACACTGAAGCTTTCTTT.

The V and J genes are TRBV7-9 and TRBJ1-3; D is perhaps TRBD1 (5 bases). With 1 base removed from V and 2 bases from J, the gap between germline ends came to 12 bases. The CDR3 consists of 16 residues. Germline CDR1 SEHNR, CDR2 FQNEAQ (reference sequence). The DNA of the CDR3 is TGTGCCAGCAGCTTAGGAGGGGAAAGTGCTGGAAACACCATATATTTT. Amino acids: CASSLGGESAGNTIYF.

The rearrangement links TRBV9 to TRBJ2-7, with TRBD2 identical over 7 bases. The germline V gene encodes CDR1 SGDLS and CDR2 YYNGEE. The CDR3 totals 16 residues. V shed 3 bases, J shed 0 bases, and the junction held 9 bases outside the gene matches. The CDR3 DNA reads TGTGCCAGCAGCGACAGACTAGCTGATAGCTCCTACGAGCAGTACTTC. Translating gives CASSDRLADSSYEQYF.

As to this clone: This specimen includes other DNA sequences encoding the same CDR3. The gene calls are TRBV18 and TRBJ2-1; TRBD2 matches at 8 bases. This CDR3 contains 16 residues. The V gene's germline CDR1 is KGHSH and CDR2 LQKENI. The V segment lost 3 bases and the J segment 0 bases; nucleotides outside the gene matches: 4. CDR3 protein: CASSPRGGSSYNEQFF. The DNA of the CDR3 is TGTGCCAGCTCACCCCGCGGGGGGAGCTCCTACAATGAGCAGTTCTTC.

This clone was seen only once. The rearrangement joins TRBV12-5 to TRBJ1-2, with D tentatively TRBD1 (5 bases). V gave up 2 bases and J gave up 7 bases, with 11 bases separating them. The CDR3 is 13 amino acids. The germline V gene encodes CDR1 LGHNT and CDR2 FRNRAP. The CDR3 DNA is TGTGCTAGTGGTTTGAGACAGCGGAGTGGCTACACCTTC. Protein sequence: CASGLRQRSGYTF.

In the case of this clone: Other DNA sequences in the same sample also yield this CDR3. The V gene is TRBV9, the J gene TRBJ2-3; 11 nucleotides agree with TRBD2. Germline V gene sequence: CDR1 SGDLS, CDR2 YYNGEE. The CDR3 is 15 amino acids. V dropped 3 bases and J dropped 4; count of bases not matched to a gene: 4. In nucleotides, the CDR3 is TGTGCCAGCAGCGCCTTAGCGGGGGGGCCAGATACGCAGTATTTT. Its translation: CASSALAGGPDTQYF. The whole variable domain, filled in from reference TRBV9 and TRBJ2-3, reads DSGVTQTPKHLITATGQRVTLRCSPRSGDLSVYWYQQSLDQGLQFLIQYYNGEERAKGNILERFSAQQFPDLHSELNLSSLELGDSALYFCASSALAGGPDTQYFGPGTRLTVL.

J is TRBJ2-7 and V is TRBV5-4, with TRBD2 matching 7 bases. The CDR3 totals 14 residues. Germline trimming cut 0 bases from V and 5 bases from J; bases unmatched to any gene: 5. CDR1 is SGHNT and CDR2 is YYREEE in the germline V gene (reference sequence). CDR3 bases: TGTGCCAGCAGCTTGGTTGGCGGGGGTGACGAGCAGTACTTC. Protein: CASSLVGGGDEQYF.

The chain combines TRBV11-2 with TRBJ1-1; D remains unclear. The CDR3 length is 12 residues. The germline CDR1 and CDR2 sequences are SGHAT and FQNNGV. The V gene lost 3 bases and the J gene lost 4 bases, with 6 bases spanning the gap. CDR3 nucleotides: TGTGCCAGCAGCTTGGCGAGCACTGAAGCTTTCTTT. This translates into CASSLASTEAFF.

This rearrangement joins TRBV7-2 to TRBJ2-5, with D perhaps matching TRBD2 (5 bases). Germline values: CDR1 SGHTA, CDR2 FQGNSA. The V gene lost 1 base and the J gene lost 5 bases, with 14 bases spanning the gap. The CDR3 is made up of 15 amino acids. The CDR3 DNA reads as TGTGCCAGCAGCTTAGTTCGGGCGGGCTTGGAGACCCAGTACTTC. Translation: CASSLVRAGLETQYF. The whole variable domain, remainder taken from reference TRBV7-2 and TRBJ2-5, is GAGVSQSPSNKVTEKGKDVELRCDPISGHTALYWYRQSLGQGLEFLIYFQGNSAPDKSGLPSDRFSAERTGGSVSTLTIQRTQQEDSAVYLCASSLVRAGLETQYFGPGTRLLVL.